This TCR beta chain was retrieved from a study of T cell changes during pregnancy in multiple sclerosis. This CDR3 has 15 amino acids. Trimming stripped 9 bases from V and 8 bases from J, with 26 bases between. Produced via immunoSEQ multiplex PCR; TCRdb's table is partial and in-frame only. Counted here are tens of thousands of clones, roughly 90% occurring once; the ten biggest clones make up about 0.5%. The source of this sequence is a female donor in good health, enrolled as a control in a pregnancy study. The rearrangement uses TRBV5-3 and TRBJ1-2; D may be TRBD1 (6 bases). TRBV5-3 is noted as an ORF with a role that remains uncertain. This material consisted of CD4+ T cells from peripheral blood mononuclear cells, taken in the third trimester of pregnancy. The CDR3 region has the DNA TGTGCCAATATAATGGGGGACACTCGACGGAAAGGCTACACCTTC. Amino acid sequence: CANIMGDTRRKGYTF.